These 13 T cell receptor beta chains were sequenced from one sample in a study of CD8 T cells in Susac syndrome. When the RNA was reverse transcribed, random hexamers were used with an input of about 0.45 to 1 ug. TCRdb independently ran MiXCR on the immunoSEQ multiplex PCR reads; one entry per CDR3 protein. The table includes 73,000 or so distinct CDR3 sequences, roughly 95% detected once. Sample: CD8+ T cells from PBMCs. The source of these receptors is a human donor with multiple sclerosis.

The CDR3 here is CASSLSDNWADTQYF. Written as DNA, the CDR3 is TGTGCCAGCAGCTTGTCGGACAACTGGGCAGATACGCAGTATTTT. This rearrangement joins TRBV5-4 to TRBJ2-3, with a tentative D call TRBD1 (5 bases). The CDR3 is 15 residues long. Germline-derived CDR1 and CDR2 are SGHNT and YYREEE (reference sequence). Deletions cut 1 base from V and 4 bases from J, with 13 bases between.

The genes are TRBV14 and TRBJ1-2, with a tentative D call TRBD1 (6 bases). V was trimmed by 0 bases and J by 5 bases, leaving 13 bases between them. Germline V gene sequence: CDR1 SGHDN, CDR2 FVKESK. CDR3 length equals 15 residues. CDR3 sequence reads: CASSQDLAGVYGYTF. As DNA, the CDR3 is TGTGCCAGCAGCCAAGACTTAGCAGGGGTGTATGGCTACACCTTC.

V is TRBV6-5 and J is TRBJ2-6; D may be TRBD1 (5 bases). This CDR3 has 18 residues. Germline assignment: CDR1 MNHEY and CDR2 SVGAGI. Trimming removed 0 bases at V and 2 bases at J, with 14 bases between. The CDR3 is CASSYSTAPLAGANVLTF. In DNA, the CDR3 is TGTGCCAGCAGTTACTCGACAGCCCCGTTAGCTGGGGCCAACGTCCTGACTTTC.

DNA for the CDR3: TGTGCCAGCAGCCAAGTTGCGGGAGGAGGGGGCAATGAGCAGTTCTTC. Protein: CASSQVAGGGGNEQFF. The chain has TRBV3-1 and TRBJ2-1; TRBD2 matches 8 bases. This CDR3 comprises 16 residues. Germline CDR1 and CDR2: LGHDT and YNNKEL (reference sequence). V shed 1 base, J shed 6 bases, and the junction held 8 bases outside the gene matches.

The chain is built from TRBV7-9 and TRBJ1-5; TRBD1 aligns across 8 bases. CDR3 length: 16 amino acids. Germline trimming cut 5 bases from V and 2 bases from J; bases unmatched to any gene: 8. Germline CDR1 and CDR2: SEHNR and FQNEAQ (reference sequence). The CDR3 loop reads CASSPQGAKGNQPQHF. In DNA form, the CDR3 reads TGTGCCAGCAGCCCCCAGGGGGCAAAAGGCAATCAGCCCCAGCATTTT.

The chain joins TRBV7-3 to TRBJ1-1; possibly TRBD1 for D (5 bases). CDR3 length: 14 amino acids. Trimming pared 2 bases from V and 10 bases from J, leaving 17 bases between. Germline lookup yields CDR1 SGHTA and CDR2 FQGTGA. This CDR3 reads CASSLGGDGRGAFF. Written as DNA, the CDR3 is TGTGCCAGCAGCTTAGGGGGGGACGGACGGGGAGCTTTCTTT.

The chain recombines TRBV7-2 with TRBJ2-7; a weak D match, TRBD1 (5 bases). Trimming removed 5 bases from V and 3 bases from J, with 14 bases in between. Germline V gives CDR1 SGHTA, CDR2 FQGNSA. This CDR3 has 14 residues. The CDR3 coding sequence is TGTGCCAGCAGCGAAACAGGCAGCATCTACGAGCAGTACTTC. Its protein product is CASSETGSIYEQYF.

This clonotype was counted once. The chain carries TRBV4-3 and TRBJ1-1; no clear D. V lost 0 bases and J lost 1, with 6 bases in between. The CDR3 runs to 14 residues. Germline V gene lookup returns CDR1 LGHNA and CDR2 YSLEER. In nucleotides, the CDR3 is TGCGCCAGCAGCCAAGAGTGGCCGAACACTGAAGCTTTCTTT. It codes for CASSQEWPNTEAFF.

The rearrangement links TRBV5-1 to TRBJ2-1; D call uncertain. This CDR3 region has 14 residues. The V and J ends lost 2 bases and 0 bases respectively, with 6 bases between them. Germline lookup yields CDR1 SGHRS and CDR2 YFSETQ. CDR3 DNA sequence: TGCGCCAGCAGCTTACAGAGCTCCTACAATGAGCAGTTCTTC. As protein: CASSLQSSYNEQFF.

Here the CDR3 DNA reads TGTGCCAGCTCCGCCGGGGAGCTGTTTTTT. Amino acid sequence: CASSAGELFF. The rearrangement joins TRBV7-9 to TRBJ2-2, with D unresolved. CDR1 SEHNR and CDR2 FQNEAQ come from the germline V gene (reference sequence). The ends were cut back, 8 bases at V and 6 bases at J, with 4 bases in the middle. CDR3 length: 10 residues.

This sequence joins TRBV29-1 and TRBJ1-2, with D perhaps matching TRBD1 (5 bases). The V and J ends lost 0 bases and 6 bases respectively, with 14 bases between them. From germline, CDR1 is SQVTM and CDR2 ANQGSEA. This CDR3 region has 14 residues. The CDR3 region has the DNA TGCAGCGTTGAAGATCAGGCCGGGGGGAATGGCTACACCTTC. Encoded protein: CSVEDQAGGNGYTF.

The chain couples TRBV5-4 to TRBJ2-1; D unclear. V was pared by 5 bases and J by 0 bases, with 12 bases between. This CDR3 contains 15 residues. Germline-derived CDR1 and CDR2 are SGHNT and YYREEE (reference sequence). CDR3: CASSGDWGSYNEQFF. The CDR3, as DNA: TGTGCCAGCAGTGGTGACTGGGGCTCCTACAATGAGCAGTTCTTC.

The V call is TRBV5-1, the J call TRBJ2-7, with D hard to call. Trimming removed 3 bases at V and 0 bases at J, with 7 bases between. Germline loops: CDR1 SGHRS, CDR2 YFSETQ. This CDR3 has 13 residues. DNA of the CDR3: TGCGCCAGCAGCTGGCGTGCCTCCTACGAGCAGTACTTC. This sequence encodes CASSWRASYEQYF.